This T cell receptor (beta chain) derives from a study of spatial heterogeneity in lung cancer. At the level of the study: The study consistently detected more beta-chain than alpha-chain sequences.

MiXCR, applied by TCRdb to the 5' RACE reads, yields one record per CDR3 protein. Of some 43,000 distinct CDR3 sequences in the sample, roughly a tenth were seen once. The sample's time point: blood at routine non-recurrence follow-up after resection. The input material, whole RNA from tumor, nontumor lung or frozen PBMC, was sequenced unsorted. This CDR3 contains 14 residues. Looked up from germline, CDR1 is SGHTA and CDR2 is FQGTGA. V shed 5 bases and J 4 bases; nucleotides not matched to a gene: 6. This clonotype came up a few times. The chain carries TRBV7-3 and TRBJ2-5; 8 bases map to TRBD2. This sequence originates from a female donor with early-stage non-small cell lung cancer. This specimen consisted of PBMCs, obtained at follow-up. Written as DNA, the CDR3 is TGTGCCAGCAGCCCCGGGGGGGCCGTAGAGACCCAGTACTTC. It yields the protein CASSPGGAVETQYF.